The entry below describes one T cell receptor (beta chain). Per the study methods: Researchers report that nucleated cell counts were estimated from reference gene primer amplification. Clones were sequenced by immunoSEQ multiplex PCR, and TCRdb holds only the in-frame ones, with some missing. V and J calls and clone size are copied from that table; D and trimming were computed from the DNA. This sample has 210,000 or so clones, with 85% to 90% found just once. The CDR3 is 14 amino acids. V lost 10 bases to trimming and J lost 2 bases, with 16 bases between them. Per germline, CDR1 SNHLY and CDR2 FYNNEI. The sample comes from a study of blood T cell repertoires in COVID-19. Study-wide context: COVID-19 samples from acute and convalescent phases originated in the United States, Italy and Spain. Sources were T cells, B-cell-depleted T cells, or PBMCs; the material itself was cDNA or gDNA.

The sequenced material came from peripheral blood. The rearrangement joins TRBV2 to TRBJ2-3; tentatively, D is TRBD2 (5 bases). The receptor was derived from a man aged 50 or older with acute or convalescent COVID-19. CDR3 region: CANKRGGYTDTQYF. The CDR3 DNA reads TGTGCCAACAAACGAGGAGGATACACAGATACGCAGTATTTT. The variable domain in full, with the rest retrieved from reference TRBV2 and TRBJ2-3, is EPEVTQTPSHQVTQMGQEVILRCVPISNHLYFYWYRQILGQKVEFLVSFYNNEISEKSEIFDDQFSVERPDGSNFTLKIRSTKLEDSAMYFCANKRGGYTDTQYFGPGTRLTVL.